This T cell receptor beta chain was recovered during a study of cytomegalovirus exposure and HLA in healthy donors. Background on the study: The 100 million to 140 million unique TCR beta sequences, from roughly 170 million T cells, were found by an earlier analysis. Overall study results and limits: Later analysis indicated greater clonal expansion among HLA-associated TCR beta chains than among equally common other chains. Rare sequences made up most TCRs, while some public TCRs were found in many donors. Several of the most significant clusters appeared, in a later analysis, to be linked to common viral pathogens.

CDR1 is SGHVS, CDR2 FNYEAQ, per germline. The CDR3 has 14 amino acids. The V end was cut by 4 bases, the J end by 10 bases, with 14 bases between. PCR employed 60 Vbeta and 13 Jbeta primers. Produced via immunoSEQ multiplex PCR; TCRdb's table is partial and in-frame only. The sample records roughly 100,000 clones, roughly 80% being singletons. As regards this clone: As yet, its antigen is unknown.

This receptor was taken from a man aged 40-55 years in good health and CMV-seronegative. Sample: PBMCs. The chain uses TRBV7-6 and TRBJ1-6, with D possibly being TRBD1 (5 bases). Here the CDR3 reads CASSSYGQESPLHF. The CDR3 DNA is TGTGCCAGCAGCTCATACGGACAAGAATCACCCCTCCACTTT.